This T cell receptor beta chain was captured by sequencing in a study of regulatory T cells in long-lasting Graves disease. Time point: newly diagnosed GD, antithyroid drugs for less than 3 months. Preparation of the TCR library used RNA extracted from PBMCs. V was trimmed by 0 bases and J by 6 bases, leaving 9 bases between them. CDR1 and CDR2 (germline): MNHNY, SVGAGI (reference sequence). The CDR3 contains 14 residues. Sequencing libraries for TCR beta were prepared with iRepertoire HTBI primers and Arm-PCR of CDR3 regions. TCRdb re-called the multiplex PCR reads with MiXCR, one entry per CDR3 protein. The top ten hold around a sixth of the sample, which has under 800,000 distinct CDR3 sequences, approximately 15% seen once. Findings and limits, study-wide: Favoring TRBV28, TRBJ1-2 and TRBJ2-5 was a feature seen in persistent disease.

For this clonotype: Its matching antigen is unknown.

This same sample was also taken into another study, of T cells in Graves' hyperthyroidism and ophthalmopathy. That paper states: Recently diagnosed hyperthyroidism of less than 2 months' duration affected patients aged 18 to 65. First-round RT-PCR with HTBI primers amplified the TCR CDR3 region. The model's output predicted ophthalmopathy at a median of about 6.5 months prior to onset.

The V call is TRBV6-6, the J call TRBJ1-5, with no clear D. This TCR derives from a woman between 25 and 40 years old with Graves disease. The sample here was peripheral blood mononuclear cells (PBMCs), taken at new diagnosis, from a patient treated with antithyroid drugs. The CDR3 region is CASSYSISIQPQHF. CDR3 bases: TGTGCCAGCAGTTACTCGATTTCAATTCAGCCCCAGCATTTT.